This T cell receptor beta chain was profiled in a study of blood T cell repertoires in COVID-19. Overall study: The study drew acute and convalescent COVID-19 samples from the United States, Italy and Spain. T cells, B-cell-depleted T cells, or PBMCs provided the cDNA or gDNA that served as material.

Authors' data handling: How many nucleated cells were present was estimated from reference gene primer amplification. Clones were sequenced by immunoSEQ multiplex PCR, and TCRdb holds only the in-frame ones, with some missing. That table is the source of V, J and clone size, and D and trimming were worked out from the DNA. This table has tens of thousands of clones, 80% appearing once. With 7 bases clipped from V and 1 base from J, the junction kept 9 bases outside the gene matches. Germline assignment: CDR1 KGHDR and CDR2 SFDVKD. CDR3 size: 15 residues. The chain joins TRBV24-1 to TRBJ2-7; the match to TRBD1 covers 7 bases. The material sequenced was peripheral blood. The TCR was taken from a human donor in a cohort sampled during active COVID-19. As DNA, the CDR3 is TGTGCCACCAGGACAGGGAGAACGGAATCCTACGAGCAGTACTTC. Its protein product is CATRTGRTESYEQYF.